One and the same sample provided the 26 T cell receptor beta chains below, sequenced in a study of T-cell reconstitution after alpha-beta-depleted transplantation in children. The TCRbeta library was prepared with unique molecular identifiers. TCRdb re-derived calls from the PCR reads in MiXCR, one entry per CDR3 protein. The repertoire consists of about 980,000 distinct CDR3 sequences, with 25% to 30% occurring once and the leading ten covering around 30%. Sequenced here: PBMCs, mostly from graft donor cells, sampled 360 days after TCRalphabeta/CD19-depleted stem cell transplant. Receptors originate from a boy younger than two who had a stem cell transplant for SCID, so the T cells may come from the graft donor.

V gene TRBV4-1 combines with J gene TRBJ2-5; D unresolved. V was trimmed by 0 bases and J by 2 bases, leaving 16 bases between them. This CDR3 contains 17 residues. Germline lookup yields CDR1 MGHRA and CDR2 YSYEKL. The CDR3 sequence: CASSQEWGLFGQETQYF. The CDR3 bases are TGCGCCAGCAGCCAAGAGTGGGGTTTATTTGGGCAAGAGACCCAGTACTTC.

CDR3: CSARAGNVDYTF. As DNA, the CDR3 is TGCAGTGCTAGAGCAGGGAACGTAGACTACACCTTC. The chain recombines TRBV20-1 with TRBJ1-2; D possibly corresponds to TRBD1 (5 bases). The V and J ends lost 1 base and 10 bases respectively, with 13 bases between them. CDR3 length equals 12 residues. The germline V gene has CDR1 DFQATT and CDR2 SNEGSKA (reference sequence).

This clonotype was found a few times. The chain has TRBV3-1 and TRBJ2-7, with D possibly called TRBD1 or TRBD2 (5 bases each). V lost 4 bases to trimming and J lost 3 bases, with 13 bases between them. The CDR3 contains 14 residues. Germline CDR1 reads LGHDT; CDR2 reads YNNKEL (reference sequence). The CDR3 nucleotides read TGTGCCAGCAGCCCGGGACGTCAAAGCTACGAGCAGTACTTC. Its translation: CASSPGRQSYEQYF.

The sample holds a few counts of this clonotype. The chain is built from TRBV9 and TRBJ2-5; no clear D. This CDR3 is 14 amino acids long. Trimming pared 5 bases from V and 4 bases from J, leaving 15 bases between. Germline CDR1 and CDR2: SGDLS and YYNGEE. This CDR3 reads CASSGSALRETQYF. The CDR3, as DNA: TGTGCCAGCAGTGGATCGGCCCTCAGAGAGACCCAGTACTTC. Complete variable domain (other parts from reference TRBV9 and TRBJ2-5): DSGVTQTPKHLITATGQRVTLRCSPRSGDLSVYWYQQSLDQGLQFLIQYYNGEERAKGNILERFSAQQFPDLHSELNLSSLELGDSALYFCASSGSALRETQYFGPGTRLLVL.

The chain employs TRBV5-1 and TRBJ2-7; D not certain. The CDR3 consists of 15 residues. With 3 bases removed from V and 3 bases from J, the gap between germline ends came to 16 bases. Germline CDR1 SGHRS, CDR2 YFSETQ. The chain's CDR3 is CASSSDVALHYEQYF. Here the CDR3 DNA reads TGCGCCAGCAGCTCCGATGTGGCACTCCACTACGAGCAGTACTTC. Full variable domain (missing parts from reference TRBV5-1 and TRBJ2-7): KAGVTQTPRYLIKTRGQQVTLSCSPISGHRSVSWYQQTPGQGLQFLFEYFSETQRNKGNFPGRFSGRQFSNSRSEMNVSTLELGDSALYLCASSSDVALHYEQYFGPGTRLTVT.

The V call is TRBV18, the J call TRBJ2-7; D gene ambiguous. CDR3 length: 12 residues. V lost 1 base and J 9 bases, leaving 10 bases between the germline ends. Germline V gene data show CDR1 as KGHSH and CDR2 as LQKENI. The CDR3 region is CASSPHTLGQYF. The DNA of the CDR3 is TGTGCCAGCTCACCACATACTTTGGGGCAGTACTTC.

This chain links TRBV3-1 with TRBJ2-7; 7 bases are a match to TRBD1. The CDR3 is made up of 15 amino acids. Trimming took 5 bases from V and 0 from J; bases not matched to a gene: 7. CDR1 and CDR2 from the germline V gene are LGHDT and YNNKEL (reference sequence). This CDR3 reads CASSALGTVSYEQYF. CDR3 in DNA: TGTGCCAGCAGCGCGCTGGGGACAGTCTCCTACGAGCAGTACTTC.

The chain combines TRBV28 with TRBJ2-5; either TRBD1 or TRBD2 may fit D (6 bases each). The CDR3 totals 13 residues. The germline V and J ends were trimmed by 8 bases and 5 bases, with 15 bases remaining between them. Germline CDR1 is MDHEN and CDR2 is SYDVKM. The CDR3 DNA follows: TGTGCCAGCTTCGGAGGGGGTCGGGAGACCCAGTACTTC. It specifies CASFGGGRETQYF.

This clonotype was recorded many times. The chain employs TRBV4-2 and TRBJ2-3, with D possibly being TRBD2 (7 bases). CDR1 and CDR2 (germline): LGHNA, YNFKEQ. V lost 1 base to trimming and J lost 1 base, with 12 bases between them. The CDR3 contains 16 residues. The CDR3: CASSQGRRGRTDTQYF. The CDR3, as DNA: TGTGCCAGCAGCCAAGGTCGGCGGGGGCGCACAGATACGCAGTATTTT.

There are many counts of this clonotype. The chain uses TRBV6-5 and TRBJ2-1; TRBD2 might be the D (5 bases). V lost 4 bases, J lost 0 bases, and 13 bases lay in between. Germline V lookup: CDR1 MNHEY, CDR2 SVGAGI. The CDR3 totals 16 residues. The CDR3 DNA reads as TGTGCCAGCAGTTCATCCGGGGTCAGCTCCTACAATGAGCAGTTCTTC. Translation gives CASSSSGVSSYNEQFF.

This clonotype turned up a few times. The chain recombines TRBV6-2 or TRBV6-3 with TRBJ2-1; 8 bases line up with TRBD2. CDR3 length equals 13 residues. CDR1 is MNHEY, CDR2 SVGEGT, per germline. Losses at the gene ends were 7 bases for V and 11 bases for J; bases not matched to a gene: 10. CDR3 DNA sequence: TGTGCCAGCACCCCGGTAGCGGGGACGAAGCAGTTCTTC. Protein product: CASTPVAGTKQFF.

This chain connects TRBV11-2 to TRBJ2-1, with D unclear. Trimming removed 5 bases at V and 5 bases at J, with 16 bases between. This CDR3 is built from 15 residues. CDR1 is SGHAT, CDR2 FQNNGV, per germline. The CDR3 region has the DNA TGTGCCAGCAGCCCAGACAAATGGTGGCACAATGAGCAGTTCTTC. Protein: CASSPDKWWHNEQFF.

This clonotype occurred a few times. V and J are TRBV6-1 and TRBJ2-7; D call uncertain. Germline V gene data show CDR1 as MNHNS and CDR2 as SASEGT. The CDR3 sequence is 15 residues long. Trimming removed 6 bases at V and 2 bases at J, with 17 bases between. The CDR3 nucleotides are TGTGCCAGCAGACAAATAGGGAATCTCCCCTACGAGCAGTACTTC. Residues: CASRQIGNLPYEQYF.

This CDR3 is CASSQRRDSRWGGYF. The CDR3 DNA sequence: TGTGCCAGCAGCCAGCGACGGGACAGTCGGTGGGGGGGGTACTTC. This rearrangement joins TRBV7-8 to TRBJ2-7, with D perhaps assigned TRBD1 or TRBD2 (7 bases each). V lost 5 bases, J lost 12 bases, and 26 bases lay in between. This CDR3 comprises 15 residues. From germline, CDR1 is SGHVS and CDR2 FQNEAQ.

The genes are TRBV20-1 and TRBJ1-5, with D unresolved. The ends were cut back, 6 bases at V and 7 bases at J, with 10 bases in the middle. The CDR3 length is 11 residues. Per the germline V gene, CDR1 is DFQATT and CDR2 is SNEGSKA (reference sequence). The DNA of the CDR3 is TGCAGTGCCCCTCGGCAACAGCCCCAGCATTTT. It encodes CSAPRQQPQHF.

The chain recombines TRBV5-1 with TRBJ2-1; TRBD1 aligns across 8 bases. V trimming: 0 bases; J trimming: 5 bases; junction bases outside the gene matches: 4. CDR1 is SGHRS, CDR2 YFSETQ, per germline. The CDR3 is 15 amino acids. The DNA of the CDR3 is TGCGCCAGCAGCTTGGGGACAGGGCCCCACAATGAGCAGTTCTTC. Its protein is CASSLGTGPHNEQFF.

This chain links TRBV10-2 with TRBJ2-7; 8 bases are a match to TRBD1. Germline trimming cut 1 base from V and 7 bases from J; bases unmatched to any gene: 9. The CDR3 loop spans 15 amino acids. The germline V gene has CDR1 WSHSY and CDR2 SAAADI. The CDR3 reads CASSEFGTGLGEQYF. The CDR3 DNA reads as TGCGCCAGCAGTGAGTTCGGGACAGGCTTAGGGGAGCAGTACTTC.

The table lists this clonotype with a few counts. This rearrangement joins TRBV12-3 or TRBV12-4 to TRBJ2-7; 10 bases align to TRBD2. Unmatched junction bases numbered 12, after V lost 5 bases and J lost 2 bases. The CDR3 is made up of 17 amino acids. The CDR3: CASSLPLIAGGPYEQYF. In DNA form, the CDR3 reads TGTGCCAGCAGTCTACCCCTAATAGCGGGGGGCCCCTACGAGCAGTACTTC.

The J gene is TRBJ2-1, the V gene TRBV9; tentatively, D is TRBD1 (6 bases). Trimming cost V 2 bases and J 9 bases, with 12 bases left between them. The CDR3 has 13 amino acids. Germline CDR1 is SGDLS and CDR2 is YYNGEE. This CDR3 reads CASSVGNRVEQFF. CDR3 nucleotide sequence: TGTGCCAGCAGCGTGGGGAACAGGGTTGAGCAGTTCTTC.

This clonotype was detected only a few times. The genes are TRBV7-2 and TRBJ2-7; 8 nucleotides line up with TRBD2. V lost 4 bases to trimming and J lost 3 bases; unmatched junction nucleotides: 11. In germline, CDR1 is SGHTA, CDR2 FQGNSA. The CDR3 has 16 amino acids. The DNA of the CDR3 is TGTGCCAGCAGCTCAACCGTCCTGGCGGGGGGCTACGAGCAGTACTTC. This translates into CASSSTVLAGGYEQYF.

This clonotype appeared a few times. The gene calls are TRBV16 and TRBJ2-1, with D uncertain. CDR3 length: 13 residues. V lost 4 bases, J lost 5 bases, and 9 bases lay in between. The germline V gene has CDR1 KGHSY and CDR2 FQNENV. This CDR3 is CASSPRRHNEQFF. CDR3 in DNA: TGTGCCAGCAGCCCGAGACGGCACAATGAGCAGTTCTTC.

This clonotype was picked up many times. The chain links TRBV12-3 or TRBV12-4 to TRBJ1-1, with D possibly being TRBD1 (6 bases). The CDR3 has 14 residues. Trimming pared 2 bases from V and 1 base from J, leaving 8 bases between. In nucleotides, the CDR3 is TGTGCCAGCAGTTTACCGACAGGGAACACTGAAGCTTTCTTT. Encoded protein: CASSLPTGNTEAFF.

This clonotype was seen a handful of times. This sequence joins TRBV29-1 and TRBJ2-7; 8 nucleotides align to TRBD1. V was pared by 4 bases and J by 3 bases, with 5 bases of the junction left unmatched. Germline V lookup: CDR1 SQVTM, CDR2 ANQGSEA. There are 13 residues in the CDR3. The DNA of the CDR3 is TGCAGCGTTGTGGACAGGGCGTACTACGAGCAGTACTTC. Its protein is CSVVDRAYYEQYF.

This chain uses TRBV4-1 with TRBJ2-2, with 7 bases lining up with TRBD1. CDR3 length: 16 amino acids. Germline trimming cut 4 bases from V and 6 bases from J; bases unmatched to any gene: 11. From germline, CDR1 is MGHRA and CDR2 YSYEKL. CDR3 in DNA: TGCGCCAGCAGCCGTACGACAGGGCGGATACCCGGGGAGCTGTTTTTT. Translating it yields CASSRTTGRIPGELFF.

The gene calls are TRBV20-1 and TRBJ2-7; tentative D call: TRBD1 (6 bases). This CDR3 contains 14 residues. The V and J ends lost 2 bases and 0 bases respectively, with 11 bases between them. Per germline, CDR1 DFQATT and CDR2 SNEGSKA (reference sequence). The CDR3 region has the DNA TGCAGTGCTAGACCGGGACAAGACTCCTACGAGCAGTACTTC. It codes for CSARPGQDSYEQYF.

This clonotype has only a few counts. The chain couples TRBV12-3 or TRBV12-4 to TRBJ2-1; the D is unclear. The CDR3 runs to 11 residues. The ends were cut back, 2 bases at V and 15 bases at J, with 11 bases in the middle. CDR3 nucleotides: TGTGCCAGCAGTTTAAGGGAAAGCGCGTTCTTC. This gives the protein CASSLRESAFF.